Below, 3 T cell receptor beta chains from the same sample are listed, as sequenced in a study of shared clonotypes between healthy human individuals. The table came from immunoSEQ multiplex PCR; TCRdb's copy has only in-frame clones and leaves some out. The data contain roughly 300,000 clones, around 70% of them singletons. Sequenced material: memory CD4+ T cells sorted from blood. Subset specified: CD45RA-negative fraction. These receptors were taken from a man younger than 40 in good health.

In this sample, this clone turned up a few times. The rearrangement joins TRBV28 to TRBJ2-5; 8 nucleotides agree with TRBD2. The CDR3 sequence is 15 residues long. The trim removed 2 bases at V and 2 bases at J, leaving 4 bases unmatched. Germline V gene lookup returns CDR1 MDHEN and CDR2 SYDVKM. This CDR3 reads CASSLPGGGQETQYF. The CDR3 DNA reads TGTGCCAGCAGTTTACCCGGGGGGGGTCAAGAGACCCAGTACTTC.

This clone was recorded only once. The CDR3 DNA follows: TGTGCCAGCACCCGGACTAGCGGGAACAATGAGCAGTTCTTC. Protein: CASTRTSGNNEQFF. The V call is TRBV11-2, the J call TRBJ2-1; TRBD2 matches 12 bases. Germline values: CDR1 SGHAT, CDR2 FQNNGV. CDR3 length: 14 residues. The V and J ends lost 7 bases and 5 bases, in that order; junction bases with no gene match: 3.

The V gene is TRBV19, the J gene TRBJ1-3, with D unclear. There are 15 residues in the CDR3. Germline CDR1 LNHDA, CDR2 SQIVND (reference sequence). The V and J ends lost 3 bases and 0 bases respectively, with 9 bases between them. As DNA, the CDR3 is TGTGCCAGTAGTATCTTCAGGAGCTCTGGAAACACCATATATTTT. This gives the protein CASSIFRSSGNTIYF.